The following is a TCR beta chain sequence with its context. Its antigen remains unidentified. The data stem from a study of T cell responses to AZD1222 COVID-19 vaccine. Sequencing used immunoSEQ multiplex PCR; TCRdb keeps in-frame clones, though not all of them. The table lists 130,000 or so clones, around 90% of them singletons. After removal of 4 bases from V and 3 bases from J, the junction contained 10 bases not matched to a gene. Germline V gives CDR1 SGHDN, CDR2 FVKESK. CDR3 length equals 17 residues. General study results and limits: Donor demographics were predominantly white British with a female majority; clonal diversity may be underestimated.

The source is an adult who received the MenACWY meningococcal vaccine as a control. The chain joins TRBV14 to TRBJ1-1; 11 positions match TRBD1. The input for sequencing was peripheral blood, taken 28 days after the second dose of the MenACWY control vaccine. CDR3 sequence (DNA): TGTGCCAGCAGCCCACGGACAGGGGGCCTGAGGGACACTGAAGCTTTCTTT. Amino acids: CASSPRTGGLRDTEAFF.